This T cell receptor beta chain was recorded in a study of blood T cell repertoires in COVID-19 (dated by TCRdb to the early 2020s). The study in broad terms: Collaborator samples came from the United States, Italy and Spain and covered acute and convalescent phases of COVID-19. Subjects who had been exposed to COVID-19, were actively infected with it, or had recovered from it provided the deeply sampled blood TCRbeta repertoires that made up the dataset. A freely available public database, intended as a resource for researchers studying the immune response to SARS-CoV-2, is where the repertoires were released. Where HLA class I and class II types were available, the types were taken from metadata supplied by the sample provider, not from assay-based typing. The prospective study material was composed of cDNA or gDNA derived from T cells, B-cell-depleted T cells, or PBMCs. The samples were drawn from the first 160 participants of the ongoing ImmuneRACE study and from 950 to 1,500 subjects provided by 6 global collaborators. Sample metadata almost always included a de-identified subject ID, COVID-19 status, age in years and sex.

As concerns this clone: Its antigen remains unidentified. Qualities for individual bases were not recorded, and no much larger clone is one base off.

Whole blood was collected in K2EDTA tubes by collaborating institutions according to the institutions' own protocols. Collaborator samples were shipped for TCRbeta analysis as frozen whole blood, isolated PBMCs, or DNA extracted from either sample type. TCRbeta CDR3 regions were amplified from genomic DNA using the immunoSEQ Assay, a bias-controlled multiplex PCR. In the original analysis: The number of nucleated cells in each sample was estimated by amplification of reference gene primers within the assay. Sequence reads were collapsed and filtered to measure the absolute abundance of every unique TCRbeta CDR3 rearrangement. For each sample, productive Simpson clonality was calculated by taking the square root of Simpson's diversity index across productive rearrangements. The immuneACCESS repertoire file appears here via TCRdb, limited to in-frame rearrangements. These files lack a portion of the clones; in checked studies, under half of the deficit traces to unresolved V genes, and the cause of the others is not known. Clonal size and the V and J genes are those of that table, whereas D and trimming came from the DNA. Here the sample has approximately 69,000 clones; 79% occur a single time. Approximately 50% of the sample goes to the ten largest clones.

The paper's findings and limits, for the study overall: The amount of clinical and demographic metadata varied by source and participant and was provided uncurated.

From cysteine to phenylalanine, the CDR3 is 15 amino acids long. Only CDR3 DNA is held: 45 bases, read in frame from base 1. Taken from the germline V gene, the CDR1 and CDR2 loops are SGDLS and YYNGEE. Trimming takes 4 bases from V and 0 bases from J, and the germline ends sit 8 bases apart. The sequence was obtained from a human donor in a cohort sampled during active COVID-19. Sequencing was performed on peripheral blood. The rearrangement joined TRBV9 to TRBJ2-6; the D gene is not confidently resolved. At the DNA level, the sequence is TGTGCCAGCAGCCTCGTAGTCTCTGGGGCCAACGTCCTGACTTTC. Translated, this is CASSLVVSGANVLTF. Extended through the reference TRBV9 and TRBJ2-6 proteins, this CDR3 yields the full variable domain: DSGVTQTPKHLITATGQRVTLRCSPRSGDLSVYWYQQSLDQGLQFLIQYYNGEERAKGNILERFSAQQFPDLHSELNLSSLELGDSALYFCASSLVVSGANVLTFGAGSRLTVL.